This passage covers 4 T cell receptor beta chains from one sample sequenced in a study of shared clonotypes between healthy human individuals. TCRdb keeps only in-frame clones here, not all; method: immunoSEQ multiplex PCR. The sample holds about 990,000 clones; about 84% are singletons and the top ten take 0.5% to 0.65%. Sample: memory CD4+ T cells from PBMCs. Stated subset: CD45RA-negative fraction. The origin of the receptors is a man aged 18 to 29 in good health. Some clones in this sample may be carry-over from other donors' samples.

The chain joins TRBV10-1 to TRBJ1-2, with 9 bases matching TRBD1. The J segment lost 3 bases and the V segment lost 7 bases, leaving 6 bases of the junction unmatched. This CDR3 is built from 14 residues. The germline CDR1 and CDR2 sequences are WNHNN and SYGVQD (reference sequence). Here the CDR3 reads CASMLQGAYYGYTF. As DNA, the CDR3 is TGCGCCAGCATGTTACAGGGGGCTTACTATGGCTACACCTTC.

This clone was seen only a few times. The rearrangement uses TRBV2 and TRBJ1-1, with D possibly TRBD1 on 5 matching bases. The germline V gene has CDR1 SNHLY and CDR2 FYNNEI. V was clipped by 8 bases and J by 0 bases, with 10 bases between them. The CDR3 is 13 amino acids. CDR3 nucleotides: TGTGCCAGCCCCAGGGCCTTGAACACTGAAGCTTTCTTT. Encoded protein: CASPRALNTEAFF.

The sample holds a few counts of this clone. At one boundary the junction diverges from the germline segment, which might be a read error. Other DNA sequences from this sample encode an identical CDR3 as well. CDR3 residues: CASAATGVVTKNIQYF. CDR3 DNA: TGTGCCAGCGCTGCGACAGGGGTTGTTACCAAAAACATCCAGTACTTC. The V gene is TRBV18, the J gene TRBJ2-4, with 8 bases fitting TRBD1. The CDR3 runs 16 residues. Germline V lookup: CDR1 KGHSH, CDR2 LQKENI.

The chain links TRBV6-6 to TRBJ2-5; TRBD1 or TRBD2 may be the D gene (6 bases each). V lost 5 bases and J lost 5, with 9 bases in between. The CDR3 loop spans 12 amino acids. Germline V gene lookup returns CDR1 MNHNY and CDR2 SVGAGI (reference sequence). The CDR3 DNA reads as TGTGCCAGCAGTCCGGGGGCGGAGACCCAGTACTTC. Residues: CASSPGAETQYF.